The clone carrying this T cell receptor (beta chain) has only a few counts. Authors' methods: By means of reference gene primer amplification, nucleated cell counts were estimated. Some clones are missing from TCRdb's copy, which holds only in-frame ones; the method was immunoSEQ multiplex PCR. V and J calls and clone size are copied from that table; D and trimming were computed from the DNA. The sample yields 250,000 or so clones, roughly four fifths seen once. The germline gives CDR1 SGHTA, CDR2 FQGNSA. Deletions cut 3 bases from V and 8 bases from J, with 13 bases between. The CDR3 spans 13 residues. This entry is derived from a study of blood T cell repertoires in COVID-19.

This chain joins TRBV7-2 and TRBJ1-2, with D possibly matching TRBD1 (5 bases). The sequence was collected from a woman aged 70-85 years with acute or convalescent COVID-19. Sequencing was done on a sample of peripheral blood. DNA of the CDR3: TGTGCCAGCAGCTTTCGGTCGGGGGGAGGCTACACCTTC. Its translation: CASSFRSGGGYTF.